Listed here are 11 T cell receptor beta chains from one sample, sequenced in a study of graft-versus-host responses after intestinal transplantation. Their antigen targets remain unknown. TCRdb's table, derived via immunoSEQ multiplex PCR, lists solely in-frame clones and lacks some. The data show around 78,000 clones, with about nine tenths seen just once and under 9.5% held by the top ten. The sample in question was unstimulated CD8+ T cells sorted from spleen or lymph node cells, obtained before transplant. The receptors were gathered from a human donor who was the organ donor for an intestinal transplant.

This sequence joins TRBV28 and TRBJ2-1; 12 positions match TRBD2. The CDR3 is 17 amino acids. The germline gives CDR1 MDHEN, CDR2 SYDVKM. The junction had 7 bases not matched to a gene; V was cut back by 5 bases and J by 2 bases. The CDR3 nucleotides are TGTGCCAGCAGTCAGGCTAGCGGGGGGGCTCCCTACAATGAGCAGTTCTTC. It yields the protein CASSQASGGAPYNEQFF.

The genes are TRBV27 and TRBJ1-1; the match to TRBD1 covers 8 bases. Germline V gene data show CDR1 as MNHEY and CDR2 as SMNVEV (reference sequence). J gave up 2 bases and V 4 bases, and 6 bases lay outside the gene matches. CDR3 length: 15 residues. For the CDR3, the DNA is TGTGCCAGCAGTTACCGACAGGGGATTAACACTGAAGCTTTCTTT. As protein: CASSYRQGINTEAFF.

The rearrangement uses TRBV10-2 and TRBJ2-7; 9 bases fit TRBD1. There are 14 residues in the CDR3. CDR1 is WSHSY and CDR2 is SAAADI in the germline V gene. Trimming took 8 bases from V and 2 from J; bases not matched to a gene: 7. CDR3 amino acids: CASRDRETPYEQYF. CDR3 sequence (DNA): TGCGCCAGCCGGGACAGGGAAACCCCCTACGAGCAGTACTTC.

The rearrangement links TRBV5-5 to TRBJ2-7; possibly TRBD1 or TRBD2 for D (5 bases each). CDR3 length equals 14 residues. Germline CDR1 and CDR2: SGHKS and YYEKEE (reference sequence). Trimming took off 1 base at V and 2 bases at J, with 10 bases between the two ends. CDR3 DNA sequence: TGTGCCAGCAGCTTGTCAGGGAGCGCCTACGAGCAGTACTTC. As protein: CASSLSGSAYEQYF.

CDR3: CASSLVHGYTF. CDR3 sequence (DNA): TGTGCCAGCAGCTTAGTACATGGCTACACCTTC. This chain joins TRBV7-2 and TRBJ1-2, with D hard to call. Trimming took off 1 base at V and 6 bases at J, with 3 bases between the two ends. The CDR3 runs to 11 residues. CDR1 is SGHTA and CDR2 is FQGNSA in the germline V gene.

This chain connects TRBV28 to TRBJ2-7, with 9 bases lining up with TRBD1. Germline CDR1 and CDR2: MDHEN and SYDVKM. J was trimmed by 3 bases and V by 5 bases; bases with no gene match: 14. The CDR3 totals 17 residues. The CDR3 sequence: CASSLPGQGTPHYEQYF. The DNA of the CDR3 is TGTGCCAGCAGTCTGCCGGGACAGGGTACCCCGCACTACGAGCAGTACTTC.

The V call is TRBV7-9, the J call TRBJ2-3; 8 nucleotides agree with TRBD2. CDR1 and CDR2 from the germline V gene are SEHNR and FQNEAQ (reference sequence). The V segment lost 11 bases and the J segment 6 bases; nucleotides outside the gene matches: 7. This CDR3 is built from 12 residues. The CDR3 coding sequence is TGTGCCTCCCGGGGGGGCTGGGATACGCAGTATTTT. As protein: CASRGGWDTQYF.

The chain recombines TRBV4-1 with TRBJ1-1, with D tentatively TRBD1 (5 bases). Trimming removed 3 bases at V and 1 base at J, with 9 bases between. Germline values: CDR1 MGHRA, CDR2 YSYEKL. The CDR3 has 14 residues. DNA of the CDR3: TGCGCCAGCAGCCACCGGGGGGAGAACACTGAAGCTTTCTTT. It yields the protein CASSHRGENTEAFF.

V is TRBV7-2 and J is TRBJ1-3; D uncertain. The V end was cut by 2 bases, the J end by 2 bases, with 10 bases between. The CDR3 contains 15 residues. CDR1 and CDR2 from the germline V gene are SGHTA and FQGNSA. The chain's CDR3 is CASSLFWEAGNTIYF. CDR3 nucleotide sequence: TGTGCCAGCAGCTTATTTTGGGAGGCTGGAAACACCATATATTTT. The full variable domain, rest sourced from reference TRBV7-2 and TRBJ1-3, is GAGVSQSPSNKVTEKGKDVELRCDPISGHTALYWYRQSLGQGLEFLIYFQGNSAPDKSGLPSDRFSAERTGGSVSTLTIQRTQQEDSAVYLCASSLFWEAGNTIYFGEGSWLTVV.

CDR3 in amino acids: CSAILNTEAFF. CDR3 coding DNA: TGCAGTGCTATTTTAAACACTGAAGCTTTCTTT. The gene calls are TRBV20-1 and TRBJ1-1, with unresolved D. This CDR3 is built from 11 residues. The germline V and J ends were trimmed by 4 bases and 2 bases, with 5 bases remaining between them. Germline V gives CDR1 DFQATT, CDR2 SNEGSKA (reference sequence).

V usage is TRBV28 and J usage is TRBJ1-5, with a tentative D call TRBD1 (6 bases). Trimming pared 4 bases from V and 3 bases from J, leaving 10 bases between. This CDR3 has 14 residues. CDR1 and CDR2 from the germline V gene are MDHEN and SYDVKM. The CDR3 spells CASSSHRDNQPQHF. In DNA, the CDR3 is TGTGCCAGCAGTTCCCACAGGGACAATCAGCCCCAGCATTTT. Full variable domain (outside the CDR3, taken from reference TRBV28 and TRBJ1-5): DVKVTQSSRYLVKRTGEKVFLECVQDMDHENMFWYRQDPGLGLRLIYFSYDVKMKEKGDIPEGYSVSREKKERFSLILESASTNQTSMYLCASSSHRDNQPQHFGDGTRLSIL.